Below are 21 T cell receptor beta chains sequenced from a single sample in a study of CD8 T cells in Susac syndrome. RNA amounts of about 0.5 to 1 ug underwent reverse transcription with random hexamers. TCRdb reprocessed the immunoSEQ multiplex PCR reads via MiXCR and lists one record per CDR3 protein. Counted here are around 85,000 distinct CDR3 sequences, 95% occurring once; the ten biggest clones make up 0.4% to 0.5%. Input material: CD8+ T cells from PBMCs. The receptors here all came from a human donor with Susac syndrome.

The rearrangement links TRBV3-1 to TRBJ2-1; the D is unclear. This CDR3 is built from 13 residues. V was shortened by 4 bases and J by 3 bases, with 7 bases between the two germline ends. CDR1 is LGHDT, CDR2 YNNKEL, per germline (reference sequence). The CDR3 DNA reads TGTGCCAGCAGCCTCACAGTCTACAATGAGCAGTTCTTC. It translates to CASSLTVYNEQFF.

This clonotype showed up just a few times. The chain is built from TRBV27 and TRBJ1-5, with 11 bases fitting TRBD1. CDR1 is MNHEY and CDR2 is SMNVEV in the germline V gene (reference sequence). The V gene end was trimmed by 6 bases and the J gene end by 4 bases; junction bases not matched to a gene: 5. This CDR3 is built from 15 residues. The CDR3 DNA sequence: TGTGCCAGCAGCCAAGGGACAGGGGGGAATCAGCCCCAGCATTTT. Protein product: CASSQGTGGNQPQHF.

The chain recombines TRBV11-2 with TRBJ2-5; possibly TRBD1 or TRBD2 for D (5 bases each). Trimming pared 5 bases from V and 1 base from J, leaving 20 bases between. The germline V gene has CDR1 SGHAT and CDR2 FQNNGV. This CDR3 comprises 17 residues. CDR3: CASSTRERGAFQETQYF. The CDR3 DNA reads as TGTGCCAGCAGCACGCGTGAGAGAGGGGCCTTCCAAGAGACCCAGTACTTC.

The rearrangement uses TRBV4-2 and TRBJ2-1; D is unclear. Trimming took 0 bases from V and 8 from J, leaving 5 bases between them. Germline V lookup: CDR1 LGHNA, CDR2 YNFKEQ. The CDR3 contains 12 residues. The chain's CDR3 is CASSQEVYEQFF. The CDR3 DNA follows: TGTGCCAGCAGCCAAGAAGTCTATGAGCAGTTCTTC.

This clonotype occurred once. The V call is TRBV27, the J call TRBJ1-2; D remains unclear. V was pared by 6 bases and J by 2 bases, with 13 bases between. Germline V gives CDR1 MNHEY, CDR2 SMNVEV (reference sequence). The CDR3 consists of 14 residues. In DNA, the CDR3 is TGTGCCAGCAGCCAAGGAGGGCAGAACTATGGCTACACCTTC. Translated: CASSQGGQNYGYTF.

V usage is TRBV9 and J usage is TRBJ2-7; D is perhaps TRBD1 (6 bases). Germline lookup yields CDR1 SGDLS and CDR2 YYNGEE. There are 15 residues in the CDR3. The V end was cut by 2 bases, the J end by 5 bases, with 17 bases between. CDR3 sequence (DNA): TGTGCCAGCAGCGTCGAGGGGGTCCCCGGTGACGAGCAGTACTTC. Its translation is CASSVEGVPGDEQYF.

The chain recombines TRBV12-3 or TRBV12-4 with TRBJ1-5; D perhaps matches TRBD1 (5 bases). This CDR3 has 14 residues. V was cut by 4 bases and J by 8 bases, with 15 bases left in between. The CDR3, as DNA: TGTGCCAGCAGTTCCCCGGGGGGGGGTGAGCCCCAGCATTTT. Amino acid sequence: CASSSPGGGEPQHF.

The CDR3 here is CASTRGGTQYF. The CDR3 DNA is TGTGCCAGCACCCGGGGGGGTACGCAGTATTTT. This chain uses TRBV5-4 with TRBJ2-3; 8 nucleotides line up with TRBD2. The ends lost 6 bases at V and 8 bases at J; junction bases unmatched: 2. Per the germline V gene, CDR1 is SGHNT and CDR2 is YYREEE (reference sequence). This CDR3 is 11 amino acids long.

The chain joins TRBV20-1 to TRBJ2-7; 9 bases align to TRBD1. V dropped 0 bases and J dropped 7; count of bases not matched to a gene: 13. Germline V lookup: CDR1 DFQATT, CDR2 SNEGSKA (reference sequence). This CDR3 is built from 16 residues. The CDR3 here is CSARDKDGTGLQEQYF. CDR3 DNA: TGCAGTGCTAGAGATAAGGACGGGACAGGGCTTCAGGAGCAGTACTTC.

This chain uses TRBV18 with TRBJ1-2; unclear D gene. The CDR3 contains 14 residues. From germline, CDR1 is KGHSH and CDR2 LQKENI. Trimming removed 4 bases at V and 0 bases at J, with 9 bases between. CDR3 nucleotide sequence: TGTGCCAGCTCACTGGGCTCGTCTAACTATGGCTACACCTTC. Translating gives CASSLGSSNYGYTF.

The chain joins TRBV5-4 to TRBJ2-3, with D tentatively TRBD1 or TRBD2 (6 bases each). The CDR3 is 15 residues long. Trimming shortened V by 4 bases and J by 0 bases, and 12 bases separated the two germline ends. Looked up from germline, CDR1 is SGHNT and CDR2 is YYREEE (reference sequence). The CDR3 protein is CASSRGDGSTDTQYF. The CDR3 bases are TGTGCCAGCAGCAGGGGGGACGGTAGCACAGATACGCAGTATTTT.

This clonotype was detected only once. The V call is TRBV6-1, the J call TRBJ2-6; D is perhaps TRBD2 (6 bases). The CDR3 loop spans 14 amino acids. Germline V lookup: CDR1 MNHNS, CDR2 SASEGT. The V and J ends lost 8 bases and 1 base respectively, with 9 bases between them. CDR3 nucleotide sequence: TGTGCCAGCGGCGGGGATTCTGGGGCCAACGTCCTGACTTTC. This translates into CASGGDSGANVLTF.

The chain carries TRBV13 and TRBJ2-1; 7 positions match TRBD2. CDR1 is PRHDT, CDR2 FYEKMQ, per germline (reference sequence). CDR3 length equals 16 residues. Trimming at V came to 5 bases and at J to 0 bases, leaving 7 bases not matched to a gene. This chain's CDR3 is CASSGELANSYNEQFF. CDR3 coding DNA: TGTGCCAGCAGCGGAGAACTAGCGAACTCCTACAATGAGCAGTTCTTC.

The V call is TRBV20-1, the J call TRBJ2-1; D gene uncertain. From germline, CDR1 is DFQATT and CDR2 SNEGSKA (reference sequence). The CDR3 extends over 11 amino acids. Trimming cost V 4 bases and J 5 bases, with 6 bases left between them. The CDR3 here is CSAIQDNEQFF. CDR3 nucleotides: TGCAGTGCTATCCAGGACAATGAGCAGTTCTTC.

CDR3 amino acids: CATSAVTGQAFF. The CDR3 bases are TGTGCCACCAGTGCAGTGACGGGTCAAGCTTTCTTT. The J gene is TRBJ1-1, the V gene TRBV24-1; D ambiguous. The CDR3 is made up of 12 amino acids. Germline CDR1 KGHDR, CDR2 SFDVKD. V was pared by 5 bases and J by 9 bases, with 12 bases between.

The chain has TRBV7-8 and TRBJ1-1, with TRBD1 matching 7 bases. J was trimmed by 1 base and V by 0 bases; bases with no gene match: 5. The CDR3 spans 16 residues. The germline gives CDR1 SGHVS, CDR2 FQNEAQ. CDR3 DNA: TGTGCCAGCAGCTTAGCGACAGGGACCTCGAACACTGAAGCTTTCTTT. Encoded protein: CASSLATGTSNTEAFF.

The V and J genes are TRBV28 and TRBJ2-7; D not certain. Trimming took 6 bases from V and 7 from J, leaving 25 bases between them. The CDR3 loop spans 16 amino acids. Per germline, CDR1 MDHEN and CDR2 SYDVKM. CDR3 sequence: CASSPRSQWSQNEQYF. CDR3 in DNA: TGTGCCAGCAGCCCGCGCAGCCAATGGAGTCAGAATGAGCAGTACTTC.

For the CDR3, the DNA is TGTGCCAGCAGCGCGACTAGCGGGAGGACACAAGAGACCCAGTACTTC. Encoded protein: CASSATSGRTQETQYF. The chain employs TRBV11-2 and TRBJ2-5; TRBD2 aligns across 13 bases. The ends lost 5 bases at V and 2 bases at J; junction bases unmatched: 5. Per germline, CDR1 SGHAT and CDR2 FQNNGV. This CDR3 has 16 amino acids.

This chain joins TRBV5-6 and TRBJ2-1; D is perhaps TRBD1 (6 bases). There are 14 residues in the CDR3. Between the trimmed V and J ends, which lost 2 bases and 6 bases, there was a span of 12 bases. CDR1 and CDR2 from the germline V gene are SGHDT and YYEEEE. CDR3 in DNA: TGTGCCAGCAGCTTAACAGGGACCCGCAATGAGCAGTTCTTC. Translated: CASSLTGTRNEQFF.

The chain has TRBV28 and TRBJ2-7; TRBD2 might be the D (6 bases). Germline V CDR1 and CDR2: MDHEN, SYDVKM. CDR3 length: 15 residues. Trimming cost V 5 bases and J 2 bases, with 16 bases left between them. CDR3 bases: TGTGCCAGCAGTGGCGGGGAGCGGGTGGCCTACGAGCAGTACTTC. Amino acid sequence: CASSGGERVAYEQYF. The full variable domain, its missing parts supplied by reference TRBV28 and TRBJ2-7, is DVKVTQSSRYLVKRTGEKVFLECVQDMDHENMFWYRQDPGLGLRLIYFSYDVKMKEKGDIPEGYSVSREKKERFSLILESASTNQTSMYLCASSGGERVAYEQYFGPGTRLTVT.

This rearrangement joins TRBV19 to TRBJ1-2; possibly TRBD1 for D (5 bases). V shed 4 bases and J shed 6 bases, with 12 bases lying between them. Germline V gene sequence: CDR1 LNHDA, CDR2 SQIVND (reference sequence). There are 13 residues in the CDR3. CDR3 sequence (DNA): TGTGCCAGTAGTACATTCCCGACAGATGGCTACACCTTC. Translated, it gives CASSTFPTDGYTF.